The clone carrying this T cell receptor beta chain was picked up many times. The antigen remains unidentified. This record comes from a study of T-cell reconstitution after alpha-beta-depleted transplantation in children. Germline lookup yields CDR1 DFQATT and CDR2 SNEGSKA (reference sequence). Trimming cost V 6 bases and J 8 bases; bases outside gene matches: 14. There are 15 residues in the CDR3. For TCRbeta, the library was prepared with unique molecular identifiers. TCRdb reprocessed the PCR reads via MiXCR and lists one record per CDR3 protein. This sample has around 300,000 distinct CDR3 sequences, with 11% found just once. General study results and limits: Expanded clones from the graft, numbering several hundred, reportedly supplied alpha-beta T cells about two months after transplant. Fresh T-cell production supplied most of the T-cell counts and diversity seen one year after transplant. Some patients' high day-60 TCRbeta diversity was attributed to recipient cells surviving conditioning.

The sequence came from a male patient aged 2-9 years who had a stem cell transplant for chronic granulomatous disease, so the T cells may come from the graft donor. The chain couples TRBV20-1 to TRBJ2-2; 8 bases line up with TRBD2. The material sequenced was peripheral blood, taken 180 days after TCRalphabeta/CD19-depleted stem cell transplant. DNA of the CDR3: TGCAGTGCCGAGATGGCCGGGAGGGCGTCGGGGGAGCTGTTTTTT. Translating gives CSAEMAGRASGELFF.